Following are 27 T cell receptor beta chains from one sample sequenced in a study of response to subunit inactivated influenza vaccine. TCRdb used MiXCR to reprocess the RT-PCR reads, holding one entry per CDR3 protein. The sample contains hundreds of thousands of distinct CDR3 sequences, 25% of which appear only once. The starting material was CD4+ T cells sorted from PBMCs, obtained 5 to 6 days after vaccination. These receptors were taken from a man aged 50-59 years who received an inactivated influenza vaccine.

The genes are TRBV28 and TRBJ2-2; D possibly corresponds to TRBD2 (6 bases). This CDR3 region has 15 residues. V was trimmed by 6 bases and J by 4 bases, leaving 15 bases between them. In germline, CDR1 is MDHEN, CDR2 SYDVKM. The chain's CDR3 is CASSPSRGFTGELFF. The CDR3 coding sequence is TGTGCCAGCAGCCCCTCGCGGGGATTCACCGGGGAGCTGTTTTTT.

This clonotype was counted at least ten times. The chain has TRBV12-3 or TRBV12-4 and TRBJ1-5; no reliable D call. CDR3 length: 13 amino acids. The V end lost 0 bases, the J end lost 3 bases, and 3 bases lay between the germline ends. CDR3 DNA sequence: TGTGCCAGCAGTTTAGCTGACAATCAGCCCCAGCATTTT. Translated, it gives CASSLADNQPQHF.

The chain joins TRBV20-1 to TRBJ2-1; the D gene is possibly TRBD2 (6 bases). Germline loops: CDR1 DFQATT, CDR2 SNEGSKA (reference sequence). V lost 0 bases, J lost 6 bases, and 15 bases lay in between. The CDR3 sequence is 15 residues long. Written as DNA, the CDR3 is TGCAGTGCTAGAGAGTTACCGGGAGCTCTCAATGAGCAGTTCTTC. This encodes CSARELPGALNEQFF.

The sample holds a few counts of this clonotype. The V call is TRBV20-1, the J call TRBJ2-7; TRBD2 agrees at 7 bases. With 3 bases clipped from V and 3 bases from J, the junction kept 8 bases outside the gene matches. The germline V gene has CDR1 DFQATT and CDR2 SNEGSKA (reference sequence). The CDR3 is 14 amino acids. The DNA for the CDR3 is TGCAGTGCTAGTCTGGCGGGAGAGATCTACGAGCAGTACTTC. Translating it yields CSASLAGEIYEQYF.

V usage is TRBV7-2 and J usage is TRBJ2-5; 8 nucleotides line up with TRBD2. The CDR3 totals 13 residues. Germline loops: CDR1 SGHTA, CDR2 FQGNSA. V dropped 4 bases and J dropped 7; count of bases not matched to a gene: 5. The CDR3 region is CASSSSGPGTQYF. The DNA for the CDR3 is TGTGCCAGCAGCTCTAGCGGGCCCGGGACCCAGTACTTC.

The chain uses TRBV20-1 and TRBJ1-5; 9 bases fit TRBD1. Looked up from germline, CDR1 is DFQATT and CDR2 is SNEGSKA (reference sequence). V trimming: 0 bases; J trimming: 9 bases; junction bases outside the gene matches: 6. The CDR3 totals 14 residues. The CDR3 loop reads CSARDGQGFRPQHF. The CDR3 region has the DNA TGCAGTGCTAGAGATGGACAGGGGTTTAGGCCCCAGCATTTT.

In this sample, this clonotype turned up many times. This chain connects TRBV5-6 to TRBJ2-7; 10 bases fit TRBD2. From germline, CDR1 is SGHDT and CDR2 YYEEEE. The CDR3 is 15 residues long. The V gene end was trimmed by 2 bases and the J gene end by 0 bases; junction bases not matched to a gene: 2. The CDR3 DNA reads as TGTGCCAGCAGCTTATTAGCGGGAGGCTCCTACGAGCAGTACTTC. Translation: CASSLLAGGSYEQYF. The full variable domain, in which reference TRBV5-6 and TRBJ2-7 provide the parts outside the CDR3, is DAGVTQSPTHLIKTRGQQVTLRCSPKSGHDTVSWYQQALGQGPQFIFQYYEEEERQRGNFPDRFSGHQFPNYSSELNVNALLLGDSALYLCASSLLAGGSYEQYFGPGTRLTVT.

The chain uses TRBV29-1 and TRBJ2-1, with 7 bases matching TRBD2. After removal of 5 bases from V and 7 bases from J, the junction contained 5 bases not matched to a gene. Germline lookup yields CDR1 SQVTM and CDR2 ANQGSEA. This CDR3 spans 12 amino acids. The CDR3 DNA sequence: TGCAGCGTTCAGGGAGGGCGTAATGAGCAGTTCTTC. Protein product: CSVQGGRNEQFF.

The rearrangement joins TRBV3-1 to TRBJ2-3; TRBD2 agrees at 10 bases. Per germline, CDR1 LGHDT and CDR2 YNNKEL (reference sequence). This CDR3 is 15 amino acids long. V shed 1 base and J 4 bases; nucleotides not matched to a gene: 2. This CDR3 reads CASSQASGGADTQYF. CDR3 bases: TGTGCCAGCAGCCAAGCTAGCGGGGGTGCAGATACGCAGTATTTT.

This chain joins TRBV7-3 and TRBJ2-1; possibly TRBD2 for D (7 bases). V was clipped by 3 bases and J by 0 bases, with 12 bases between them. CDR3 length: 16 amino acids. Germline V gene sequence: CDR1 SGHTA, CDR2 FQGTGA. Here the CDR3 reads CASSFGGGGSYNEQFF. The DNA of the CDR3 is TGTGCCAGCAGCTTTGGAGGGGGGGGCTCCTACAATGAGCAGTTCTTC.

This clonotype has more than one count but fewer than ten. The rearrangement uses TRBV24-1 and TRBJ2-6; D gene ambiguous. Germline CDR1 is KGHDR and CDR2 is SFDVKD. Trimming left V 7 bases short and J 11 bases short, with 11 bases between. The CDR3 sequence is 12 residues long. CDR3: CATSTDFDVLTF. The CDR3 region has the DNA TGTGCCACCAGCACAGACTTCGACGTCCTGACTTTC.

J is TRBJ1-5 and V is TRBV7-9; 11 bases fit TRBD1. The CDR3 consists of 14 residues. Germline V gene sequence: CDR1 SEHNR, CDR2 FQNEAQ (reference sequence). J lost 10 bases, V lost 7 bases, and 9 bases had no gene match. The DNA of the CDR3 is TGTGCCAGCACCGGGACAGGGGGTAGTTTACCCCAGCATTTT. Its translation is CASTGTGGSLPQHF.

This clonotype was recorded a few times. The gene calls are TRBV9 and TRBJ1-2; a weak D match, TRBD1 (5 bases). Germline V gives CDR1 SGDLS, CDR2 YYNGEE. V shed 5 bases and J shed 8 bases, with 13 bases lying between them. This CDR3 region has 12 residues. The DNA for the CDR3 is TGTGCCAGCAGGAGGGACGGGGCCGGCTACACCTTC. Its protein is CASRRDGAGYTF.

There are many counts of this clonotype. The chain has TRBV5-1 and TRBJ2-1, with D perhaps matching TRBD1 (6 bases). Germline lookup yields CDR1 SGHRS and CDR2 YFSETQ. Trimming stripped 3 bases from V and 5 bases from J, with 9 bases between. This CDR3 is 13 amino acids long. The DNA of the CDR3 is TGCGCCAGCAGCTCGGACAGAAACAATGAGCAGTTCTTC. Its translation is CASSSDRNNEQFF.

This chain joins TRBV7-2 and TRBJ1-5; D remains ambiguous. Germline-derived CDR1 and CDR2 are SGHTA and FQGNSA. This CDR3 is 16 amino acids long. The V gene lost 0 bases and the J gene lost 0 bases, with 9 bases spanning the gap. In DNA form, the CDR3 reads TGTGCCAGCAGCTTAGCGTCAGCTTATAGCAATCAGCCCCAGCATTTT. Translation: CASSLASAYSNQPQHF. Looking up the rest from reference TRBV7-2 and TRBJ1-5 gives the full variable domain: GAGVSQSPSNKVTEKGKDVELRCDPISGHTALYWYRQSLGQGLEFLIYFQGNSAPDKSGLPSDRFSAERTGGSVSTLTIQRTQQEDSAVYLCASSLASAYSNQPQHFGDGTRLSIL.

The J gene is TRBJ2-2, the V gene TRBV6-1; 10 nucleotides align to TRBD2. This CDR3 contains 16 residues. J gave up 3 bases and V 6 bases, and 7 bases lay outside the gene matches. From germline, CDR1 is MNHNS and CDR2 SASEGT. The CDR3 bases are TGTGCCAGCAGGACCCTAGCGGGGGCGTACACCGGGGAGCTGTTTTTT. Amino acids: CASRTLAGAYTGELFF.

In this sample, this clonotype turned up a few times. This chain joins TRBV13 and TRBJ2-1; D is undetermined. This CDR3 has 15 amino acids. Germline V gene sequence: CDR1 PRHDT, CDR2 FYEKMQ (reference sequence). Trimming left V 0 bases short and J 0 bases short, with 6 bases between. CDR3 sequence reads: CASSLGTYSYNEQFF. The CDR3 nucleotides read TGTGCCAGCAGCTTAGGGACTTACTCCTACAATGAGCAGTTCTTC.

V and J are TRBV4-3 and TRBJ2-5, with TRBD1 identical over 7 bases. Germline V lookup: CDR1 LGHNA, CDR2 YSLEER. V shed 3 bases and J 9 bases; nucleotides not matched to a gene: 16. The CDR3 totals 16 residues. CDR3 in amino acids: CASSQYVQGPRFAQYF. The CDR3 nucleotides read TGCGCCAGCAGCCAGTACGTACAGGGGCCCAGGTTTGCCCAGTACTTC.

The chain uses TRBV28 and TRBJ1-2; D ambiguous. V lost 5 bases and J 4 bases, leaving 8 bases between the germline ends. The CDR3 has 12 amino acids. Germline lookup yields CDR1 MDHEN and CDR2 SYDVKM. The CDR3 nucleotides read TGTGCCAGCAGTATCAGGATCTATGGCTACACCTTC. It is translated as CASSIRIYGYTF.

This chain connects TRBV21-1 to TRBJ2-7; the table's D gene call, TRBD1, was not cross checked with the DNA. TRBV21-1 is given as a pseudogene. The CDR3 contains 15 residues. The CDR3 loop is CASSQRGTDPYEQYF. In DNA, the CDR3 is TGTGCCAGCAGTCAACGGGGGACGGACCCCTACGAGCAGTACTTC.

Concerning this clonotype: The conserved phenylalanine or tryptophan is not found at the CDR3 terminus, so this likely reflects a read error. The chain links TRBV24-1 to TRBJ2-7; TRBD2 matches 8 bases. CDR1 and CDR2 (germline): KGHDR, SFDVKD. The CDR3 is 15 amino acids. V gave up 3 bases and J gave up 2 bases; unmatched junction bases: 5. This chain's CDR3 is CATSDPREGAYEQYL. CDR3 in DNA: TGTGCCACCAGTGATCCCCGGGAGGGAGCCTACGAGCAGTACCTC.

This clonotype was seen a few times. The V and J genes are TRBV24-1 and TRBJ2-1; 12 positions match TRBD2. Trimming at V came to 5 bases and at J to 7 bases, leaving 8 bases not matched to a gene. The CDR3 consists of 16 residues. Looked up from germline, CDR1 is KGHDR and CDR2 is SFDVKD. As DNA, the CDR3 is TGTGCCACCAGTGTCACTAGCGGGAGGCCGGGAAATGAGCAGTTCTTC. It codes for CATSVTSGRPGNEQFF.

Comments on this clonotype: The junction and the germline gene differ at one end; a read error may be behind it. The chain is built from TRBV12-3 or TRBV12-4 and TRBJ2-4; 7 nucleotides match TRBD1. CDR3 length equals 15 residues. The CDR3 sequence is CASSFDRVDKNFQYF. The CDR3 DNA sequence: TGTGCCAGCAGTTTTGACAGGGTGGACAAAAACTTTCAGTACTTC.

V usage is TRBV29-1 and J usage is TRBJ2-7; no clear D gene. The CDR3 loop spans 12 amino acids. Trimming cost V 1 base and J 1 base, with 5 bases left between them. Germline CDR1 SQVTM, CDR2 ANQGSEA. CDR3 loop: CSVEGLSYEQYF. CDR3 sequence (DNA): TGCAGCGTTGAAGGACTGTCCTACGAGCAGTACTTC.

This clonotype has only a few counts. This chain joins TRBV20-1 and TRBJ2-1, with D perhaps TRBD2 (6 bases). CDR1 is DFQATT and CDR2 is SNEGSKA in the germline V gene (reference sequence). CDR3 length: 16 amino acids. Trimming removed 4 bases at V and 7 bases at J, with 23 bases between. CDR3 in amino acids: CSATRSSGGGSNEQFF. The CDR3 DNA is TGCAGTGCTACCCGCTCCTCAGGAGGAGGGTCAAATGAGCAGTTCTTC.

J is TRBJ1-1 and V is TRBV27; 10 bases fit TRBD1. V lost 8 bases to trimming and J lost 1 base; unmatched junction nucleotides: 7. CDR1 and CDR2 from the germline V gene are MNHEY and SMNVEV (reference sequence). The CDR3 totals 15 residues. The CDR3, as DNA: TGTGCCAGCCAGAGACAGGGGGCTTGGAACACTGAAGCTTTCTTT. Its protein product is CASQRQGAWNTEAFF.

The V call is TRBV11-2, the J call TRBJ2-7; 7 bases map to TRBD1. The CDR3 consists of 15 residues. V lost 6 bases to trimming and J lost 3 bases; unmatched junction nucleotides: 11. Germline V gene sequence: CDR1 SGHAT, CDR2 FQNNGV. CDR3 in DNA: TGTGCCAGCAGTTCGCTGGGGGACAGATTCTACGAGCAGTACTTC. This encodes CASSSLGDRFYEQYF.